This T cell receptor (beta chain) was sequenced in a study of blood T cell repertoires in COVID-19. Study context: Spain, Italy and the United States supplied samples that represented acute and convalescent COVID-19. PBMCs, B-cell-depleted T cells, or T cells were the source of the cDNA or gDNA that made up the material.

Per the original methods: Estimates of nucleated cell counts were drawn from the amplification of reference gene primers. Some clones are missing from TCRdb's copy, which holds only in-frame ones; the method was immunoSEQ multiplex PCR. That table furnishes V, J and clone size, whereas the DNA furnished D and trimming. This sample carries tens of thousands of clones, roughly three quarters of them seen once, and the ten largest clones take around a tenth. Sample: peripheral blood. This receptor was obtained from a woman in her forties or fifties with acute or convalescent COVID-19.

The CDR3 bases are TGTGCCATCAGTACATCGGAGGCAACTGAAGCTTTCTTT. This translates into CAISTSEATEAFF. The V gene is TRBV10-3, the J gene TRBJ1-1; no clear D gene. The germline V and J ends were trimmed by 5 bases and 5 bases, with 12 bases remaining between them. CDR3 size: 13 residues. CDR1 is ENHRY and CDR2 is SYGVKD in the germline V gene.